This TCR beta chain was sequenced during a study of blood T cell repertoires in COVID-19. The J segment lost 7 bases and the V segment lost 4 bases, leaving 0 bases of the junction unmatched. The germline CDR1 and CDR2 sequences are MGHRA and YSYEKL. The CDR3 spans 13 residues. Only in-frame clones appear in the TCRdb table, and some are missing; sequencing was by immunoSEQ multiplex PCR. The repertoire holds about 390,000 clones, with 80% to 90% as singletons. The chain uses TRBV4-1 and TRBJ1-5; the match to TRBD1 covers 11 bases. Sequences were obtained from peripheral blood. The receptor was derived from a woman aged 60-70 years with COVID-19, enrolled during active disease. The CDR3: CASSRDRGQPQHF. The CDR3 DNA reads as TGCGCCAGCAGCCGGGACAGGGGGCAGCCCCAGCATTTT.